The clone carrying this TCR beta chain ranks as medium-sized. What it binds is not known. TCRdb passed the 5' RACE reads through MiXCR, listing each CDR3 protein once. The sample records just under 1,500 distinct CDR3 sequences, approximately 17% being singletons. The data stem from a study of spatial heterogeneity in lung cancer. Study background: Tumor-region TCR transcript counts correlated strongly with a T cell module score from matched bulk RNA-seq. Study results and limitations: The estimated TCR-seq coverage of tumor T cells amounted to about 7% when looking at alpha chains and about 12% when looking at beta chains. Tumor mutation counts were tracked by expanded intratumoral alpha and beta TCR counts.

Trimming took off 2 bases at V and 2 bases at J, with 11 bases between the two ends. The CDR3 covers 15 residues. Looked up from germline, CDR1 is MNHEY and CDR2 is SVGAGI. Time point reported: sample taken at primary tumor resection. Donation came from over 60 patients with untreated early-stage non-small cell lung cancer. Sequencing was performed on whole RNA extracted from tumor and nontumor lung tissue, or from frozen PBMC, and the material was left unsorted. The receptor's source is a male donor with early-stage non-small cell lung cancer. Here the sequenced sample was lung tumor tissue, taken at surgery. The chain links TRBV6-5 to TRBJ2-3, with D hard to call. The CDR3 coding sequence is TGTGCCAGCAGTTACGGCCCACCATCCACAGATACGCAGTATTTT. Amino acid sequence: CASSYGPPSTDTQYF.